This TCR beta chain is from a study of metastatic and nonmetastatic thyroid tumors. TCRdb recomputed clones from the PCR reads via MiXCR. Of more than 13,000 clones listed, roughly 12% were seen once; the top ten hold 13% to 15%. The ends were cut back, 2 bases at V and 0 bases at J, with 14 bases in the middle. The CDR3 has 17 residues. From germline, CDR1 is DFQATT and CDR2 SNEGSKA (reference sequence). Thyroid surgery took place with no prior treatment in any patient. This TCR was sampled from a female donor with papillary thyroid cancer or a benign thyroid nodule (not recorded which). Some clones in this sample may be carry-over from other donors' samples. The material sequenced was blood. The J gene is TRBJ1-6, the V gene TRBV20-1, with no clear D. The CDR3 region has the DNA TGCAGTGCTAGATATGTCACATATCCCTCCTATAATTCACCCCTCCACTTT. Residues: CSARYVTYPSYNSPLHF.